The rows below give T cell receptor beta chains drawn from one sample of a study of somatic mutations in cytotoxic T cells in rheumatoid arthritis. Libraries were prepared by immunoSEQ multiplex PCR; TCRdb keeps only in-frame clonotypes and omits some of them. Of approximately 2,500 clones detected, 80% to 85% appear once; the ten largest clones hold 50%. Sequencing input: CD8+ T cells sorted from blood. All receptors derive from a man aged 60 to 69 with rheumatoid arthritis. Each CDR3 is given with its conserved first and last residue. Each record gives: D gene, clone size, V gene, J gene, CDR3 protein, CDR3 DNA. A D gene is named only where the DNA matches it firmly. A row's size may be missing; if present it is once, few, many or a size class.

>TRBD1|-|TRBV19|TRBJ2-2
CASSIWQGASGELFF
TGTGCCAGTAGTATTTGGCAGGGGGCATCCGGGGAGCTGTTTTTT
>TRBD2|-|TRBV4-3|TRBJ2-3
CASSQSRDRLAGDTQYF
TGCGCCAGCAGCCAGTCCCGAGATCGGCTAGCGGGAGATACGCAGTATTTT
>-|-|TRBV20-1|TRBJ1-1
CSATWGLGAFF
TGCAGTGCCACATGGGGGCTGGGAGCTTTCTTT
>TRBD2|-|TRBV27|TRBJ2-7
CASSRAGGAYEQYF
TGTGCCAGCAGTCGGGCCGGGGGGGCCTACGAGCAGTACTTC
>TRBD2|-|TRBV29-1|TRBJ2-5
CSVEDQAGEVETQYF
TGCAGCGTTGAAGATCAGGCGGGGGAAGTTGAGACCCAGTACTTC
>TRBD2|-|TRBV5-1|TRBJ2-3
CASSLELAGITDTQYF
TGCGCCAGCAGCTTGGAACTAGCGGGGATCACAGATACGCAGTATTTT
>TRBD1|-|TRBV2|TRBJ2-1
CASSRDRGRPSYNEQFF
TGTGCCAGCAGTAGGGACAGGGGACGTCCCTCCTACAATGAGCAGTTCTTC
>TRBD2|-|TRBV15|TRBJ2-1
CATSTHSSGIRNEQFF
TGTGCCACCAGCACCCACTCTAGCGGGATTCGCAATGAGCAGTTCTTC
>TRBD2|-|TRBV28|TRBJ2-3
CASSFGGETAGGPSSPTDTQYF
TGTGCCAGCAGTTTTGGGGGAGAGACAGCGGGGGGCCCATCTTCTCCAACGGATACGCAGTATTTT
>TRBD1|-|TRBV30|TRBJ2-7
CAWRDSLNEQYF
TGTGCCTGGCGGGACAGTTTAAACGAGCAGTACTTC
>-|-|TRBV9|TRBJ1-6
CASSVGQGLSYNSPLHF
TGTGCCAGCAGCGTGGGTCAGGGACTCTCCTATAATTCACCCCTCCACTTT
>-|few|TRBV9|TRBJ1-1
CASSVATGGVTEAFF
TGTGCCAGCAGCGTAGCTACGGGAGGGGTAACTGAAGCTTTCTTT
>TRBD2|-|TRBV10-3|TRBJ2-1
CAISERGEEYNEQFF
TGTGCCATCAGTGAGCGGGGGGAGGAATACAATGAGCAGTTCTTC
>TRBD2|-|TRBV2|TRBJ2-3
CASSEAVVAGAPRDTQYF
TGTGCCAGCAGTGAAGCCGTGGTAGCGGGAGCCCCGAGGGATACGCAGTATTTT
>TRBD1|few|TRBV7-3|TRBJ2-3
CASSASGTGFTDTQYF
TGTGCCAGCAGCGCCTCCGGGACAGGGTTCACAGATACGCAGTATTTT
>-|-|TRBV9|TRBJ1-1
CASRGDSSDSEAFF
TGTGCCAGCAGGGGGGACTCCTCTGACAGTGAAGCTTTCTTT
>TRBD2|-|TRBV9|TRBJ2-2
CASSLQRGGSDTGELFF
TGTGCCAGCAGCCTCCAGCGCGGGGGGAGTGACACCGGGGAGCTGTTTTTT
>TRBD1|-|TRBV2|TRBJ2-5
CASSSPRTGGRRETQYF
TGTGCCAGCAGTTCTCCCCGGACAGGGGGTCGGCGAGAGACCCAGTACTTC
>-|-|TRBV29-1|TRBJ2-3
CSVTSGGNGDTQYF
TGCAGCGTGACGTCAGGGGGGAATGGAGATACGCAGTATTTT
>TRBD1|-|TRBV5-8|TRBJ2-1
CASSSGTGAYNEQFF
TGTGCCAGCAGCTCCGGGACAGGGGCCTACAATGAGCAGTTCTTC
>-|-|TRBV9|TRBJ1-2
CASSVGGDYGYTF
TGTGCCAGCAGCGTAGGGGGGGACTATGGCTACACCTTC
>-|-|TRBV28|TRBJ2-4
CASRPRGTLAKNIQYF
TGTGCCAGCAGACCCCGAGGGACATTAGCCAAAAACATTCAGTACTTC
>TRBD1|few|TRBV19|TRBJ2-7
CASSPDRDWNEQYF
TGTGCCAGTAGTCCCGACAGGGATTGGAACGAGCAGTACTTC
>TRBD2|few|TRBV7-2|TRBJ2-7
CASSLGGGLYEQYF
TGTGCCAGCAGCTTAGGGGGGGGACTTTACGAGCAGTACTTC
>-|-|TRBV10-1|TRBJ1-3
CAPPAFHNSGNTIYF
TGCGCCCCCCCAGCGTTTCATAACTCTGGAAACACCATATATTTT
>TRBD1|-|TRBV6-1|TRBJ2-5
CASSQGTGGFQTQYF
TGTGCCAGCAGCCAAGGGACAGGGGGGTTTCAGACCCAGTACTTC
>-|-|TRBV7-4|TRBJ2-7
CASSPSVSYEQYF
TGTGCCAGCAGCCCCAGTGTTTCCTACGAGCAGTACTTC
>-|once|TRBV28|TRBJ1-6
CASSTPTSSYNSPLHF
TGTGCCAGCAGTACCCCAACTAGCTCCTATAATTCACCCCTCCACTTT
>-|-|TRBV4-1|TRBJ2-7
CASSQETASGSYEQYF
TGCGCCAGCAGCCAAGAGACGGCCAGCGGGTCCTACGAGCAGTACTTC
>-|-|TRBV29-1|TRBJ2-2
CSASDYTGELFF
TGCAGCGCAAGCGACTACACCGGGGAGCTGTTTTTT
>TRBD1|-|TRBV28|TRBJ1-5
CASSLTGEGQPQHF
TGTGCCAGCAGTCTTACAGGGGAAGGACAGCCCCAGCATTTT
>TRBD2|-|TRBV9|TRBJ2-3
CASSVAKAGGTDTQYF
TGTGCCAGCAGCGTAGCTAAAGCGGGAGGCACAGATACGCAGTATTTT
>TRBD2|-|TRBV10-3|TRBJ2-1
CATATLTSGGAGRYEQFF
TGTGCCACCGCAACCTTGACTAGCGGGGGGGCAGGTCGGTATGAGCAGTTCTTC
>-|once|TRBV4-1|TRBJ2-5
CASSPGAVAQETQYF
TGCGCCAGCAGCCCCGGAGCAGTCGCCCAAGAGACCCAGTACTTC
>-|-|TRBV1|TRBJ1-5
CTSPRGQCQPQHF
TGCACCAGCCCCAGGGGGCAGTGTCAGCCCCAGCATTTT
>TRBD2|-|TRBV5-1|TRBJ2-5
CASNESPAGVSNQETQYF
TGCGCCAGCAACGAAAGTCCAGCGGGGGTTTCAAATCAAGAGACCCAGTACTTC
>-|once|TRBV9|TRBJ2-2
CASSVEASPGELFF
TGTGCCAGCAGCGTAGAGGCTAGCCCCGGGGAGCTGTTTTTT
>-|-|TRBV4-1|TRBJ2-4
CASSHNSRNIQYF
TGCGCCAGCAGCCATAATAGTCGAAACATTCAGTACTTC
>TRBD1|-|TRBV5-4|TRBJ2-7
CASSAGTGGGEQYF
TGTGCCAGCAGTGCCGGGACAGGGGGCGGCGAGCAGTACTTC
>TRBD2|-|TRBV7-8|TRBJ2-7
CASSATSGRAFYEQYF
TGTGCCAGCAGCGCTACTAGCGGGAGGGCCTTCTACGAGCAGTACTTC
>-|-|TRBV19|TRBJ2-1
CASSSASGYEQFF
TGTGCCAGTAGTTCGGCAAGCGGCTATGAGCAGTTCTTC
>-|-|TRBV7-8|TRBJ1-2
CASTQRGGYGYTF
TGTGCCAGCACCCAAAGGGGGGGCTATGGCTACACCTTC
>-|-|TRBV7-9|TRBJ2-3
CASSLDTGISTDTQYF
TGTGCCAGCAGCCTAGACACAGGGATAAGCACAGATACGCAGTATTTT
>-|-|TRBV9|TRBJ1-6
CASSSYREPRSSPLHF
TGTGCCAGCAGCTCTTACAGGGAACCGAGGTCTTCACCCCTCCACTTT
>TRBD1|-|TRBV7-8|TRBJ2-7
CASSSPGQGWPEQYF
TGTGCCAGCAGCTCGCCGGGACAGGGTTGGCCAGAGCAGTACTTC
>TRBD2|-|TRBV9|TRBJ2-3
CASSVTHSGESTDTQYF
TGTGCCAGCAGCGTTACACATAGCGGGGAAAGCACAGATACGCAGTATTTT
>-|few|TRBV5-1|TRBJ2-7
CASSPPGHREEQYF
TGCGCCAGCAGCCCTCCGGGTCATCGGGAAGAGCAGTACTTC
>TRBD1|-|TRBV15|TRBJ2-1
CATSRGQGNEQFF
TGTGCCACCAGCAGGGGACAGGGCAATGAGCAGTTCTTC
>TRBD2|-|TRBV5-8|TRBJ2-5
CASSPGTSGIETQYF
TGTGCCAGCAGCCCGGGGACTAGCGGGATAGAGACCCAGTACTTC
>TRBD2|-|TRBV5-1|TRBJ2-1
CASSFGGGTNNEQFF
TGCGCCAGCAGCTTTGGCGGGGGGACTAACAATGAGCAGTTCTTC
>TRBD2|few|TRBV7-8|TRBJ2-1
CASSLGLAGGLNNEQFF
TGTGCCAGCAGCTTAGGACTAGCGGGGGGGCTCAACAATGAGCAGTTCTTC
>-|-|TRBV7-9|TRBJ2-7
CASSLAGGPTYEQYF
TGTGCCAGCAGCTTAGCAGGGGGACCGACCTACGAGCAGTACTTC
>-|once|TRBV19|TRBJ1-5
CASSNGGNQPQHF
TGTGCCAGTAGTAACGGGGGCAATCAGCCCCAGCATTTT
>-|-|TRBV5-1|TRBJ2-5
CASSSGAIGGETQYF
TGCGCCAGCAGCTCAGGAGCCATAGGAGGCGAGACCCAGTACTTC
>TRBD2|-|TRBV27|TRBJ2-1
CASSYPPLTSGGYNEQFF
TGTGCCAGCAGTTACCCCCCACTTACTAGCGGGGGGTACAATGAGCAGTTCTTC
>-|once|TRBV28|TRBJ1-5
CASSFQSNQPQHF
TGTGCCAGCAGTTTTCAAAGCAATCAGCCCCAGCATTTT